These T cell receptor beta chains were read from a single sample in a study of CD4 T cells in relation to SARS-CoV-2 and coronaviruses. No antigen has been assigned to these receptors. Profiled with immunoSEQ multiplex PCR; TCRdb holds only in-frame clones, not every one. The profile covers 15,000 to 20,000 clones, with about 80% appearing a single time and around 30% taken by the ten largest. Material: CD4+ T cells from PBMCs, cultured in vitro. All receptors come from a human donor in good health. CDR3s include the opening cysteine and the closing phenylalanine or tryptophan. The D gene is left open where the match is weak. Some rows mark clone size as missing; the rest say once, few, many or name a class of expanded clone.

v_call: TRBV29-1; j_call: TRBJ1-2; clone_size: few; d_call: .; cdr3_nt: TGCAGCGTTGAAGTGAGTGGTAACTATGGCTACACCTTC; cdr3_aa: CSVEVSGNYGYTF
v_call: TRBV6-5; j_call: TRBJ2-1; clone_size: .; d_call: TRBD2; cdr3_nt: TGTGCCAGCAGGAGGGAGCGGGGCGTACTGGATGAGCAGTTCTTC; cdr3_aa: CASRRERGVLDEQFF
v_call: TRBV21-1; j_call: TRBJ2-1; clone_size: .; d_call: .; cdr3_nt: TGTGCCAGCAGCAAAGAGGGGAAGTTCGAAGCCTACAATGAGCAGTTCTTC; cdr3_aa: CASSKEGKFEAYNEQFF
v_call: TRBV28; j_call: TRBJ2-1; clone_size: .; d_call: TRBD2; cdr3_nt: TGTGCCAGCAGTTCCCCCTCTGGACTAGCGGGGTACAATGAGCAGTTCTTC; cdr3_aa: CASSSPSGLAGYNEQFF
v_call: TRBV5-1; j_call: TRBJ2-7; clone_size: .; d_call: .; cdr3_nt: TGCGCCAGCAGCACCCGAGCCGGGAGTCCCTACGAGCAGTACTTC; cdr3_aa: CASSTRAGSPYEQYF
v_call: TRBV2; j_call: TRBJ2-3; clone_size: few; d_call: TRBD2; cdr3_nt: TGTGCCAGCAGAACTAGCGCCAGCACAGATACGCAGTATTTT; cdr3_aa: CASRTSASTDTQYF
v_call: TRBV6-1; j_call: TRBJ1-5; clone_size: few; d_call: .; cdr3_nt: TGTGCCAGCAGTGAAGAAGGGACCCATCAGCCCCAGCATTTT; cdr3_aa: CASSEEGTHQPQHF
v_call: TRBV7-3; j_call: TRBJ2-1; clone_size: .; d_call: TRBD2; cdr3_nt: TGTGCCAGCAGCTCGCTACCGGGACTAGCGGGAGTCAATGAGCAGTTCTTC; cdr3_aa: CASSSLPGLAGVNEQFF
v_call: TRBV3-1/TRBV3-2; j_call: TRBJ1-6; clone_size: few; d_call: .; cdr3_nt: TGTGCCAGCAGCCCAGTTCAACCGACAGTTGCGAGCAATTCACCCCTCCACTTT; cdr3_aa: CASSPVQPTVASNSPLHF
v_call: TRBV10-2; j_call: TRBJ1-5; clone_size: .; d_call: .; cdr3_nt: TGCGCCAGCAGTGAAGGCAATCAGCCCCAGCATTTT; cdr3_aa: CASSEGNQPQHF
v_call: TRBV19; j_call: TRBJ2-5; clone_size: .; d_call: TRBD1; cdr3_nt: TGTGCCAGTAGCGAGGACAGGCTAAAAGAGACCCAGTACTTC; cdr3_aa: CASSEDRLKETQYF